Shown below are 12 T cell receptor beta chains from a single sample sequenced in a study of blood T cell repertoires in COVID-19. Data came from immunoSEQ multiplex PCR; TCRdb stores just in-frame clones and leaves some out. The table has roughly 190,000 clones, roughly 76% seen once; the top ten hold more than 6.5%. Input material: peripheral blood. The receptors were sampled from a woman between 45 and 65 years old with active or convalescent COVID-19.

The chain uses TRBV18 and TRBJ2-3, with TRBD2 matching 7 bases. J lost 10 bases, V lost 3 bases, and 16 bases had no gene match. Germline CDR1 and CDR2: KGHSH and LQKENI. The CDR3 loop spans 16 amino acids. Written as DNA, the CDR3 is TGTGCCAGCTCACCTAGAATCCTGCAGGGAGGGACTTCGCAGTATTTT. It is translated as CASSPRILQGGTSQYF. Combining the CDR3 with reference TRBV18 and TRBJ2-3 gives the whole variable domain NAGVMQNPRHLVRRRGQEARLRCSPMKGHSHVYWYRQLPEEGLKFMVYLQKENIIDESGMPKERFSAEFPKEGPSILRIQQVVRGDSAAYFCASSPRILQGGTSQYFGPGTRLTVL.

The V call is TRBV28, the J call TRBJ1-5, with TRBD1 matching over 7 bases. The germline V gene encodes CDR1 MDHEN and CDR2 SYDVKM. This CDR3 is built from 18 residues. V was clipped by 3 bases and J by 6 bases; unmatched bases: 17. CDR3 sequence (DNA): TGTGCCAGCAGTTTCCGCGGATATTGGAGGGGGCGCGGTCAGCCCCAGCATTTT. Translation: CASSFRGYWRGRGQPQHF.

The rearrangement joins TRBV6-6 to TRBJ1-5, with 7 bases that match TRBD1. The CDR3 length is 13 residues. Germline CDR1 is MNHNY and CDR2 is SVGAGI (reference sequence). V was pared by 5 bases and J by 3 bases, with 1 base of the junction left unmatched. The CDR3 nucleotides read TGTGCCAGCAGTGGACAGGCCAATCAGCCCCAGCATTTT. This codes for CASSGQANQPQHF.

The V call is TRBV28, the J call TRBJ1-6, with 7 positions matching TRBD1. CDR3 length: 16 amino acids. V lost 6 bases, J lost 0 bases, and 5 bases stayed unmatched. CDR1 MDHEN and CDR2 SYDVKM come from the germline V gene. The CDR3 reads CASRTTGSSYNSPLHF. CDR3 in DNA: TGTGCCAGCAGGACGACAGGGAGCTCCTATAATTCACCCCTCCACTTT. Combining the CDR3 with reference TRBV28 and TRBJ1-6 gives the whole variable domain DVKVTQSSRYLVKRTGEKVFLECVQDMDHENMFWYRQDPGLGLRLIYFSYDVKMKEKGDIPEGYSVSREKKERFSLILESASTNQTSMYLCASRTTGSSYNSPLHFGNGTRLTVT.

This chain links TRBV4-1 with TRBJ1-1, with 9 bases identical to TRBD1. Germline CDR1 MGHRA, CDR2 YSYEKL. The CDR3 totals 16 residues. The V and J ends lost 5 bases and 4 bases, in that order; junction bases with no gene match: 11. The DNA of the CDR3 is TGCGCCAGCAGCGCGGGACAGGGACCTTTGGGCACTGAAGCTTTCTTT. Protein: CASSAGQGPLGTEAFF.

J is TRBJ2-1 and V is TRBV27; 8 bases line up with TRBD2. The junction had 6 bases not matched to a gene; V was cut back by 4 bases and J by 4 bases. Germline lookup yields CDR1 MNHEY and CDR2 SMNVEV (reference sequence). The CDR3 has 15 amino acids. The CDR3 loop is CASSSKLAAYNEQFF. Here the CDR3 DNA reads TGTGCCAGCAGTTCCAAACTAGCGGCATACAATGAGCAGTTCTTC.

This chain joins TRBV19 and TRBJ1-5; 10 bases match TRBD1. Germline CDR1 and CDR2: LNHDA and SQIVND (reference sequence). V shed 9 bases and J 3 bases; nucleotides not matched to a gene: 11. The CDR3 contains 16 residues. The CDR3 protein is CASQYGTGVPNQPQHF. DNA of the CDR3: TGTGCCAGCCAGTATGGGACAGGGGTCCCCAATCAGCCCCAGCATTTT.

This chain connects TRBV6-5 to TRBJ2-3; the match to TRBD2 covers 9 bases. The CDR3 totals 15 residues. Germline CDR1 reads MNHEY; CDR2 reads SVGAGI. With 6 bases clipped from V and 0 bases from J, the junction kept 4 bases outside the gene matches. CDR3 nucleotides: TGTGCCAGCAGAATAGCGGGGGCTAGCACAGATACGCAGTATTTT. It encodes CASRIAGASTDTQYF.

J is TRBJ2-5 and V is TRBV21-1; TRBD2 reflects the table's D call only, with no check against the DNA. TRBV21-1 is reported as a pseudogene. CDR3 length: 15 amino acids. CDR3 nucleotides: TGTGCCAGCAGCAAAGTCGCTAGCGACCAAGAGACCCAGTACTTC. Its translation is CASSKVASDQETQYF.

This clone appeared a single time. This chain links TRBV7-8 with TRBJ2-7; TRBD2 might be the D (6 bases). Trimming cost V 5 bases and J 7 bases, with 12 bases left between them. The V gene's germline CDR1 is SGHVS and CDR2 FQNEAQ. The CDR3 totals 12 residues. This CDR3 reads CASSRGGREQYF. The CDR3 DNA follows: TGTGCCAGCAGCCGGGGAGGCCGGGAGCAGTACTTC. The entire variable domain, with the rest obtained from reference TRBV7-8 and TRBJ2-7, is as follows: GAGVSQSPRYKVAKRGQDVALRCDPISGHVSLFWYQQALGQGPEFLTYFQNEAQLDKSGLPSDRFFAERPEGSVSTLKIQRTQQEDSAVYLCASSRGGREQYFGPGTRLTVT.

The V gene is TRBV7-2, the J gene TRBJ2-3, with 8 bases fitting TRBD2. With V trimmed by 2 bases and J by 7 bases, 14 bases remained unmatched. The CDR3 has 17 residues. Germline loops: CDR1 SGHTA, CDR2 FQGNSA. The CDR3 is CASSLRPGLVGGNTQYF. The DNA of the CDR3 is TGTGCCAGCAGCTTACGTCCGGGACTAGTCGGGGGAAATACGCAGTATTTT.

The chain has TRBV16 and TRBJ2-3; tentatively, D is TRBD1 (5 bases). The CDR3 sequence is 14 residues long. Germline V lookup: CDR1 KGHSY, CDR2 FQNENV. Trimming removed 0 bases from V and 1 base from J, with 5 bases in between. CDR3 bases: TGTGCCAGCAGCCAATCGGGGCGCACAGATACGCAGTATTTT. Its translation is CASSQSGRTDTQYF.